The 30 T cell receptor beta chains below all came from one sample that was sequenced in a study of vaccination and CD4 T cells after COVID-19. No antigens are known for them. Researchers used the Oncomine TCR Beta short-read assay to sequence DNA from cultured CD4+ T cells. TCRdb reprocessed the PCR reads via MiXCR and lists one record per CDR3 protein. The sample yields roughly 8,400 distinct CDR3 sequences, 60% to 80% seen once. Stated treatment: approximately nine-day PBMC culture with coronavirus spike peptide pools or control peptides (ViraFEST assay). The sample consisted of CD4+ T cells from blood, cultured in vitro. The receptor set was obtained from a human donor who had recovered from COVID-19.

V gene TRBV6-1 combines with J gene TRBJ2-7; TRBD2 is a possible D gene (6 bases). CDR1 and CDR2 (germline): MNHNS, SASEGT. The CDR3 has 15 residues. Trimming removed 3 bases at V and 6 bases at J, with 18 bases between. CDR3 amino acids: CASSEPGAFRFEQYF. In DNA form, the CDR3 reads TGTGCCAGCAGTGAGCCGGGAGCCTTCCGTTTCGAGCAGTACTTC.

The chain carries TRBV19 and TRBJ2-2; possibly TRBD2 for D (7 bases). Deletions cut 5 bases from V and 6 bases from J, with 13 bases between. Germline lookup yields CDR1 LNHDA and CDR2 SQIVND (reference sequence). The CDR3 is made up of 14 amino acids. CDR3 in amino acids: CASSDQGRAGELFF. The CDR3 DNA follows: TGTGCCAGTAGTGACCAGGGGAGGGCCGGGGAGCTGTTTTTT.

A few counts support this clonotype. The gene calls are TRBV6-1 and TRBJ1-1; D not resolved. The CDR3 contains 12 residues. V was shortened by 10 bases and J by 7 bases, with 16 bases between the two germline ends. Per the germline V gene, CDR1 is MNHNS and CDR2 is SASEGT. The CDR3 DNA follows: TGTGCCACTGGGCGCCCGAAGGGTGAAGCTTTCTTT. This sequence encodes CATGRPKGEAFF.

This rearrangement joins TRBV6-1 to TRBJ2-5; the D gene could be TRBD1 or TRBD2 (5 bases each). Germline V gene sequence: CDR1 MNHNS, CDR2 SASEGT. V lost 6 bases and J 2 bases, leaving 13 bases between the germline ends. CDR3 size: 14 residues. In DNA, the CDR3 is TGTGCCAGCAGGACGGGAAGGGGTCAAGAGACCCAGTACTTC. Its protein is CASRTGRGQETQYF.

The chain uses TRBV2 and TRBJ2-7; possible D gene TRBD2, 6 bases. From germline, CDR1 is SNHLY and CDR2 FYNNEI. This CDR3 region has 13 residues. V dropped 8 bases and J dropped 2 bases, with 13 bases sitting between them. Written as DNA, the CDR3 is TGTGCCAGCTCCCGGGACTTCCCCTACGAGCAGTACTTC. Protein sequence: CASSRDFPYEQYF.

The chain is built from TRBV30 and TRBJ1-5; no definite D call. Germline loops: CDR1 GTSNPN, CDR2 SVGIG (reference sequence). CDR3 size: 13 residues. V lost 2 bases and J lost 5, with 10 bases in between. The CDR3: CAWSPKSDQPQHF. The CDR3, as DNA: TGTGCCTGGAGTCCCAAGTCGGATCAGCCCCAGCATTTT.

There are a few counts of this clonotype. The rearrangement uses TRBV23-1 and TRBJ1-1; D is uncertain. TRBV23-1 is filed as an ORF, its function uncertain. Trimming removed 1 base from V and 4 bases from J, with 10 bases in between. The CDR3 runs to 14 residues. The CDR3 sequence: CASSQFRRGTEAFF. CDR3 coding DNA: TGCGCCAGCAGTCAATTCCGCCGGGGCACTGAAGCTTTCTTT.

The rearrangement uses TRBV24-1 and TRBJ2-1, with 8 bases fitting TRBD2. Germline CDR1 reads KGHDR; CDR2 reads SFDVKD. After removal of 7 bases from V and 5 bases from J, the junction contained 9 bases not matched to a gene. The CDR3 loop spans 15 amino acids. DNA for the CDR3: TGTGCCACCAGGCGTAGCGGGACTGCGAACAATGAGCAGTTCTTC. Translation gives CATRRSGTANNEQFF.

CDR3 bases: TGTGCCAGCAGTGAAGCTGATACGCAGTATTTT. Its protein product is CASSEADTQYF. The chain uses TRBV6-1 and TRBJ2-3; D gene ambiguous. In germline, CDR1 is MNHNS, CDR2 SASEGT. This CDR3 contains 11 residues. V shed 0 bases and J shed 6 bases, with 1 base lying between them.

The genes are TRBV28 and TRBJ1-5; TRBD1 agrees at 9 bases. The CDR3 runs 16 residues. Germline CDR1 reads MDHEN; CDR2 reads SYDVKM. J lost 5 bases, V lost 6 bases, and 11 bases had no gene match. The CDR3 protein is CASSSTDRGDDQPQHF. CDR3 bases: TGTGCCAGCAGCTCGACGGACAGGGGTGACGATCAGCCCCAGCATTTT.

In its sample, this clonotype was seen a few times. V is TRBV5-1 and J is TRBJ2-3; 9 nucleotides match TRBD2. The CDR3 spans 15 residues. V shed 2 bases and J 5 bases; nucleotides not matched to a gene: 6. CDR1 SGHRS and CDR2 YFSETQ come from the germline V gene. In DNA form, the CDR3 reads TGCGCCAGCAGCTTTGGTAGCGGGAGAGGAGATACGCAGTATTTT. Its translation is CASSFGSGRGDTQYF. Supplemented by reference TRBV5-1 and TRBJ2-3, the full variable domain reads KAGVTQTPRYLIKTRGQQVTLSCSPISGHRSVSWYQQTPGQGLQFLFEYFSETQRNKGNFPGRFSGRQFSNSRSEMNVSTLELGDSALYLCASSFGSGRGDTQYFGPGTRLTVL.

The J gene is TRBJ1-1, the V gene TRBV5-4, with no clear D. V was trimmed by 2 bases and J by 1 base, leaving 9 bases between them. The CDR3 length is 14 residues. Looked up from germline, CDR1 is SGHNT and CDR2 is YYREEE (reference sequence). CDR3 residues: CASSFGVGNTEAFF. The CDR3 region has the DNA TGTGCCAGCAGCTTCGGGGTGGGGAACACTGAAGCTTTCTTT.

This chain links TRBV2 with TRBJ1-5; 7 bases match TRBD1. After removal of 6 bases from V and 4 bases from J, the junction contained 9 bases not matched to a gene. The germline V gene has CDR1 SNHLY and CDR2 FYNNEI. The CDR3 covers 15 residues. Here the CDR3 reads CASRAGTAINQPQHF. The CDR3 DNA reads TGTGCCAGCAGGGCCGGGACAGCGATTAATCAGCCCCAGCATTTT. Using reference TRBV2 and TRBJ1-5 for the parts outside the CDR3, the full variable domain is EPEVTQTPSHQVTQMGQEVILRCVPISNHLYFYWYRQILGQKVEFLVSFYNNEISEKSEIFDDQFSVERPDGSNFTLKIRSTKLEDSAMYFCASRAGTAINQPQHFGDGTRLSIL.

The V and J genes are TRBV7-2 and TRBJ2-3; maybe TRBD2 (6 bases). Looked up from germline, CDR1 is SGHTA and CDR2 is FQGNSA. The V gene lost 4 bases and the J gene lost 3 bases, with 14 bases spanning the gap. The CDR3 totals 15 residues. The CDR3 sequence: CASSSGLGRTDTQYF. In DNA form, the CDR3 reads TGTGCCAGCAGCTCGGGACTTGGTCGGACAGATACGCAGTATTTT.

This rearrangement joins TRBV20-1 to TRBJ2-3; D is unclear. The CDR3 runs 17 residues. Trimming left V 2 bases short and J 0 bases short, with 18 bases between. Germline V gives CDR1 DFQATT, CDR2 SNEGSKA (reference sequence). The CDR3 bases are TGCAGTGCTAGACCTCGAGGAAGCGTACCTAGCACAGATACGCAGTATTTT. It specifies CSARPRGSVPSTDTQYF.

The V and J genes are TRBV28 and TRBJ1-6, with 9 bases identical to TRBD1. V shed 8 bases and J 9 bases; nucleotides not matched to a gene: 11. From germline, CDR1 is MDHEN and CDR2 SYDVKM. CDR3 length equals 15 residues. The CDR3 bases are TGTGCCAGCCGACCTGGGACAGGGTGGAGTTCACCCCTCCACTTT. The encoded protein is CASRPGTGWSSPLHF. The variable domain in full, with the rest retrieved from reference TRBV28 and TRBJ1-6, is DVKVTQSSRYLVKRTGEKVFLECVQDMDHENMFWYRQDPGLGLRLIYFSYDVKMKEKGDIPEGYSVSREKKERFSLILESASTNQTSMYLCASRPGTGWSSPLHFGNGTRLTVT.

The CDR3 reads CSALPVSASGEETQYF. Written as DNA, the CDR3 is TGCAGTGCCCTACCGGTGTCGGCTAGCGGGGAAGAGACCCAGTACTTC. The J gene is TRBJ2-5, the V gene TRBV20-1; 9 bases agree with TRBD2. From germline, CDR1 is DFQATT and CDR2 SNEGSKA (reference sequence). V was pared by 6 bases and J by 3 bases, with 14 bases of the junction left unmatched. The CDR3 totals 16 residues.

The V call is TRBV15, the J call TRBJ2-1; 13 bases are a match to TRBD2. Germline CDR1 and CDR2: LNHNV and YYDKDF (reference sequence). The V gene end was trimmed by 0 bases and the J gene end by 0 bases; junction bases not matched to a gene: 17. This CDR3 is 23 amino acids long. The CDR3 bases are TGTGCCACCAGCAGAGATACTAGCGGGGGGGCCTACAAGACCCCTAGCTCCTACAATGAGCAGTTCTTC. Translating gives CATSRDTSGGAYKTPSSYNEQFF.

The V call is TRBV12-3 or TRBV12-4, the J call TRBJ2-5; D is perhaps TRBD2 (5 bases). Trimming removed 2 bases at V and 1 base at J, with 23 bases between. The CDR3 extends over 19 amino acids. The CDR3 loop reads CASSLMVLGRGWTQETQYF. CDR3 coding DNA: TGTGCCAGCAGTTTAATGGTGCTAGGACGGGGTTGGACCCAAGAGACCCAGTACTTC.

This clonotype was counted only a few times. The CDR3 here is CASSSRRTYSNQPQHF. CDR3 coding DNA: TGTGCCAGCAGTTCCCGACGGACCTATAGCAATCAGCCCCAGCATTTT. V and J are TRBV27 and TRBJ1-5; D uncertain. Trimming removed 4 bases at V and 0 bases at J, with 13 bases between. Germline V gives CDR1 MNHEY, CDR2 SMNVEV (reference sequence). There are 16 residues in the CDR3.

The gene calls are TRBV2 and TRBJ1-5, with a weak D call TRBD1 (5 bases). This CDR3 has 15 residues. The V gene lost 3 bases and the J gene lost 1 base, with 10 bases spanning the gap. In germline, CDR1 is SNHLY, CDR2 FYNNEI. CDR3 in DNA: TGTGCCAGCAGTGACGGGGGGGGAAGCAATCAGCCCCAGCATTTT. Translating it yields CASSDGGGSNQPQHF.

The V gene is TRBV27, the J gene TRBJ1-5; D might be TRBD1 (6 bases). The CDR3 has 16 amino acids. Germline assignment: CDR1 MNHEY and CDR2 SMNVEV (reference sequence). Trimming took 4 bases from V and 5 from J, leaving 18 bases between them. CDR3 sequence (DNA): TGTGCCAGCAGTTCTGTTTGGGGGCGCGGTGATCAGCCCCAGCATTTT. Translation: CASSSVWGRGDQPQHF.

The chain employs TRBV28 and TRBJ2-4; 10 positions match TRBD2. This CDR3 is built from 18 residues. Germline V gene sequence: CDR1 MDHEN, CDR2 SYDVKM. With 6 bases clipped from V and 2 bases from J, the junction kept 13 bases outside the gene matches. Written as DNA, the CDR3 is TGTGCCAGCAGCCCTTTGAGCGGGAGGGCCGGTACCAAAAACATTCAGTACTTC. Translated: CASSPLSGRAGTKNIQYF. The complete variable domain, with remaining parts taken from reference TRBV28 and TRBJ2-4, reads DVKVTQSSRYLVKRTGEKVFLECVQDMDHENMFWYRQDPGLGLRLIYFSYDVKMKEKGDIPEGYSVSREKKERFSLILESASTNQTSMYLCASSPLSGRAGTKNIQYFGAGTRLSVL.

The CDR3 DNA reads TGTGCCAGCAGTTCAGACACCCGATCCTACGAGCAGTACTTC. It specifies CASSSDTRSYEQYF. This chain joins TRBV12-3 or TRBV12-4 and TRBJ2-7; D remains unclear. This CDR3 is built from 14 residues. The V gene lost 4 bases and the J gene lost 1 base, with 11 bases spanning the gap.

This clonotype has a single count. The V and J genes are TRBV20-1 and TRBJ2-4; D uncertain. V was cut by 5 bases and J by 8 bases, with 10 bases left in between. The CDR3 is made up of 11 amino acids. The V gene's germline CDR1 is DFQATT and CDR2 SNEGSKA (reference sequence). CDR3 DNA: TGCAGTGCTTCTTCGCCCGACATTCAGTACTTC. Translated: CSASSPDIQYF.

The V call is TRBV7-8, the J call TRBJ2-3; TRBD2 matches at 8 bases. The CDR3 contains 14 residues. J was trimmed by 3 bases and V by 10 bases; bases with no gene match: 9. Germline-derived CDR1 and CDR2 are SGHVS and FQNEAQ. The CDR3 bases are TGTGCCATCACGAGAGCGGGAGCGACAGATACGCAGTATTTT. Encoded protein: CAITRAGATDTQYF.

The CDR3 spells CASSMPRGPGKNIQYF. CDR3 nucleotide sequence: TGTGCCAGTAGTATGCCCAGGGGGCCCGGCAAAAACATTCAGTACTTC. This chain joins TRBV19 and TRBJ2-4; 8 bases match TRBD1. V was pared by 3 bases and J by 3 bases, with 7 bases of the junction left unmatched. This CDR3 has 16 residues. Germline values: CDR1 LNHDA, CDR2 SQIVND (reference sequence). Combining the CDR3 with reference TRBV19 and TRBJ2-4 gives the whole variable domain DGGITQSPKYLFRKEGQNVTLSCEQNLNHDAMYWYRQDPGQGLRLIYYSQIVNDFQKGDIAEGYSVSREKKESFPLTVTSAQKNPTAFYLCASSMPRGPGKNIQYFGAGTRLSVL.

The table lists this clonotype with a few counts. The chain couples TRBV30 to TRBJ1-6, with 7 bases that match TRBD1. The CDR3 has 16 residues. V lost 1 base and J lost 4; bases outside the gene matches: 7. Germline CDR1 GTSNPN, CDR2 SVGIG (reference sequence). CDR3 protein: CAWSDPGQLYNSPLHF. CDR3 nucleotides: TGTGCCTGGAGTGACCCGGGACAGCTGTATAATTCACCCCTCCACTTT.

Only a few counts were recorded for this clonotype. The chain carries TRBV20-1 and TRBJ1-5; 8 nucleotides match TRBD1. In germline, CDR1 is DFQATT, CDR2 SNEGSKA (reference sequence). The CDR3 is made up of 16 amino acids. J gave up 5 bases and V 3 bases, and 12 bases lay outside the gene matches. The CDR3 region is CSASLGQGAQDQPQHF. The DNA for the CDR3 is TGCAGTGCTAGTTTAGGCCAGGGGGCGCAGGATCAGCCCCAGCATTTT.

The chain combines TRBV6-2 or TRBV6-3 with TRBJ1-2; 8 nucleotides line up with TRBD1. The CDR3 has 13 amino acids. Losses at the gene ends were 6 bases for V and 7 bases for J; bases not matched to a gene: 7. Germline V CDR1 and CDR2: MNHEY, SVGEGT. CDR3 protein: CASSDDRGFGYTF. CDR3 in DNA: TGTGCCAGCAGCGACGACAGGGGATTTGGCTACACCTTC.